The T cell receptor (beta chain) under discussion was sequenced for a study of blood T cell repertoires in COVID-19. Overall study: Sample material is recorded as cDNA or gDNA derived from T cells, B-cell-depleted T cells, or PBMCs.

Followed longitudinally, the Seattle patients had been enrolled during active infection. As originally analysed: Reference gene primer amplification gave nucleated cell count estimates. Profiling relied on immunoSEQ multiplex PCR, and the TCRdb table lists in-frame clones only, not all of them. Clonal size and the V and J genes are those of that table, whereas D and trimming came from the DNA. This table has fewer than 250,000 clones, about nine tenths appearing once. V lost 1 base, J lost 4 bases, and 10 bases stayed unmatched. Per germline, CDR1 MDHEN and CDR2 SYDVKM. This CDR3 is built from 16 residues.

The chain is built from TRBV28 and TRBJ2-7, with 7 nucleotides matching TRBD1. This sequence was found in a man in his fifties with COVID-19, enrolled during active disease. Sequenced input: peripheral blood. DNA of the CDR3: TGTGCCAGCAGTTTATCGGCAGGGGGACCCCCGTACGAGCAGTACTTC. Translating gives CASSLSAGGPPYEQYF.